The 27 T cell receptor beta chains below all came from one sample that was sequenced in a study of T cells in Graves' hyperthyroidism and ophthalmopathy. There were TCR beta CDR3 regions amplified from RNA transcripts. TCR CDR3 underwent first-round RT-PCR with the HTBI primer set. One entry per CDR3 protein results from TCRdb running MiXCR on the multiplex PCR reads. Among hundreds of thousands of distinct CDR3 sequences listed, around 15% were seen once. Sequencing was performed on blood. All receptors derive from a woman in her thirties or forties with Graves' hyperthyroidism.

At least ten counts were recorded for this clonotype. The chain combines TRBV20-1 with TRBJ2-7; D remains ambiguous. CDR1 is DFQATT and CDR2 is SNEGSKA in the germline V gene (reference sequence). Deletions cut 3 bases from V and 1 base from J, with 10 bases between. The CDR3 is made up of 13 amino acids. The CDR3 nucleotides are TGCAGTGCTAGTAACAGACCTTCCTACGAGCAGTACTTC. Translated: CSASNRPSYEQYF.

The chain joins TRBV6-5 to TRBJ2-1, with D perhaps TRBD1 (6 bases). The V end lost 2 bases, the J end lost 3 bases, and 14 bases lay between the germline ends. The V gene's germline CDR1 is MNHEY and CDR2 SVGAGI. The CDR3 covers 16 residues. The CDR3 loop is CASSYAPRGSYNEQFF. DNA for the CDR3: TGTGCCAGCAGTTACGCCCCCAGGGGTAGCTACAATGAGCAGTTCTTC.

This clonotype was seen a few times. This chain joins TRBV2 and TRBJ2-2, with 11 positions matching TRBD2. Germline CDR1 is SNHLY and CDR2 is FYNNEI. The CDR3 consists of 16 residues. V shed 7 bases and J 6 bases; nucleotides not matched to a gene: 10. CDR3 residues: CASNPLAGGEAGELFF. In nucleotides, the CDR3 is TGTGCCAGCAATCCCCTAGCGGGAGGAGAGGCCGGGGAGCTGTTTTTT.

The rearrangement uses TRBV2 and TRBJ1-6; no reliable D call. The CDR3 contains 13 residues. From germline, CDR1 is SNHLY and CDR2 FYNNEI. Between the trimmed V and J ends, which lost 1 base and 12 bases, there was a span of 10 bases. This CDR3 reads CASSEGTALPLHF. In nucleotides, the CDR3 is TGTGCCAGCAGTGAAGGGACGGCCTTACCCCTCCACTTT.

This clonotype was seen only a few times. This CDR3 reads CSAPRTSGRASSYEQYF. The CDR3 coding sequence is TGCAGTGCTCCAAGGACTAGCGGGAGGGCGAGCTCCTACGAGCAGTACTTC. V is TRBV20-1 and J is TRBJ2-7; TRBD2 aligns across 15 bases. Germline-derived CDR1 and CDR2 are DFQATT and SNEGSKA (reference sequence). The length of the CDR3 is 17 residues. Trimming cost V 5 bases and J 0 bases; bases outside gene matches: 8.

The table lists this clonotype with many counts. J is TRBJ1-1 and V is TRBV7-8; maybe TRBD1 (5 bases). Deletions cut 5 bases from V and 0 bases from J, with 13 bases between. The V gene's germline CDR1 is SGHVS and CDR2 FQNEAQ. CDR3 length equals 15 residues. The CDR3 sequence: CASSLPGGMNTEAFF. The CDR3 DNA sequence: TGTGCCAGCAGCCTACCCGGGGGGATGAACACTGAAGCTTTCTTT.

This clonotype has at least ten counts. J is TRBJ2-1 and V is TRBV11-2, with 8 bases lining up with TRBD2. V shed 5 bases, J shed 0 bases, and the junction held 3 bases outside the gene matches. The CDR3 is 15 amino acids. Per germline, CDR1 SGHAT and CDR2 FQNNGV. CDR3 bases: TGTGCCAGCAGCAGACTAGCGAACTCCTACAATGAGCAGTTCTTC. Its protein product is CASSRLANSYNEQFF.

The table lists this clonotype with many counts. The CDR3 DNA is TGTGCCAGCAGCAAACTCCGAGCAGGGGAAGGCTACACCTTC. Protein: CASSKLRAGEGYTF. J is TRBJ1-2 and V is TRBV28, with a possible D match to TRBD1 (6 bases). CDR1 is MDHEN, CDR2 SYDVKM, per germline. CDR3 size: 14 residues. Trimming pared 6 bases from V and 8 bases from J, leaving 19 bases between.

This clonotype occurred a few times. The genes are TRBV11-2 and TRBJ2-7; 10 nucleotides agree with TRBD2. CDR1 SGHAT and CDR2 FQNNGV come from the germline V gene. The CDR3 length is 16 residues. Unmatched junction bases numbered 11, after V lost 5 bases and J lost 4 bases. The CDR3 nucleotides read TGTGCCAGCAGCCTCGGGCCCGGGACTAGCGCATACGAGCAGTACTTC. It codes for CASSLGPGTSAYEQYF.

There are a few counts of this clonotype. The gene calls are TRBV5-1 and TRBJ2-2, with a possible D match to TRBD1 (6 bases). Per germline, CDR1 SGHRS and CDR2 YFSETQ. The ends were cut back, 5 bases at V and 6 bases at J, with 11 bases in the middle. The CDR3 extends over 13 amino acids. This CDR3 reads CASSSTGPGELFF. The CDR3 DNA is TGCGCCAGCAGTTCCACAGGGCCCGGGGAGCTGTTTTTT.

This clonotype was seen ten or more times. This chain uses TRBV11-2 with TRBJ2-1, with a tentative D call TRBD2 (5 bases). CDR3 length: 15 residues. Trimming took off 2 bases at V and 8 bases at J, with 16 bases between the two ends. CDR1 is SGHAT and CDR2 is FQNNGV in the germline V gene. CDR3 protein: CASSLNEGGEYEQFF. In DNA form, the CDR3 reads TGTGCCAGCAGCTTAAACGAGGGTGGGGAGTATGAGCAGTTCTTC.

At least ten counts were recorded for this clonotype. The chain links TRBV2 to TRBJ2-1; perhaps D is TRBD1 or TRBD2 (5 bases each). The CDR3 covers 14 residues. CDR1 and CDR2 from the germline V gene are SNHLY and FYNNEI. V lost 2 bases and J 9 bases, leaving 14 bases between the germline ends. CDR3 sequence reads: CASSEMTPGTEQFF. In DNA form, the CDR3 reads TGTGCCAGCAGTGAAATGACCCCCGGGACTGAGCAGTTCTTC.

The CDR3 region is CASSQLQGNTGELFF. The CDR3 DNA sequence: TGCGCCAGCAGCCAACTACAGGGGAACACCGGGGAGCTGTTTTTT. The chain combines TRBV5-1 with TRBJ2-2, with D tentatively TRBD1 (6 bases). Trimming removed 4 bases from V and 1 base from J, with 11 bases in between. CDR3 size: 15 residues. Germline V gene data show CDR1 as SGHRS and CDR2 as YFSETQ.

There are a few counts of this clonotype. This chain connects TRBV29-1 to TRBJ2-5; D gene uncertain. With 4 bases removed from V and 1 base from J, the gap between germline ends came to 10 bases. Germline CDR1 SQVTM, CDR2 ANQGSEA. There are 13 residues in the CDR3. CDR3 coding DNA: TGCAGCGTTGTCGGGTCAACCCAAGAGACCCAGTACTTC. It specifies CSVVGSTQETQYF.

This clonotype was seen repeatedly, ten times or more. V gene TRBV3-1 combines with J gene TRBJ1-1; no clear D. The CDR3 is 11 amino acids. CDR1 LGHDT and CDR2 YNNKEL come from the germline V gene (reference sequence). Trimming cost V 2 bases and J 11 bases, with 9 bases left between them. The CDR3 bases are TGTGCCAGCAGCCAAAGCTCTTACGCTTTCTTT. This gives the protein CASSQSSYAFF.

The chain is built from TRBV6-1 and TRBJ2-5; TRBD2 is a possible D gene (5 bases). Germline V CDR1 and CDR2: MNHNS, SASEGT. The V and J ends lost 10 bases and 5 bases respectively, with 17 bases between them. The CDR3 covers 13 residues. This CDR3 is CATSRRGIETQYF. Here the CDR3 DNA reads TGTGCCACCAGCCGACGGGGAATTGAGACCCAGTACTTC.

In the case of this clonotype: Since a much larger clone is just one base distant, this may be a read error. CDR3 sequence (DNA): TGCGCCAGCAGCTGGGGCAGCTTGGTGGCCAAAAACATTCAGTACTTC. As protein: CASSWGSLVAKNIQYF. The gene calls are TRBV5-1 and TRBJ2-4; perhaps TRBD1 as D (5 bases). Germline CDR1 and CDR2: SGHRS and YFSETQ. V dropped 3 bases and J dropped 1 base, with 14 bases sitting between them. The CDR3 is made up of 16 amino acids.

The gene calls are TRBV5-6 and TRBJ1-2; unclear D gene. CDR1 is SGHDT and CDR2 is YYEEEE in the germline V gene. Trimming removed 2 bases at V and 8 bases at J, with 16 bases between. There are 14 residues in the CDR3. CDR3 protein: CASSFQQTLGGYTF. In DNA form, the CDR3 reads TGTGCCAGCAGCTTTCAACAGACCTTAGGGGGCTACACCTTC.

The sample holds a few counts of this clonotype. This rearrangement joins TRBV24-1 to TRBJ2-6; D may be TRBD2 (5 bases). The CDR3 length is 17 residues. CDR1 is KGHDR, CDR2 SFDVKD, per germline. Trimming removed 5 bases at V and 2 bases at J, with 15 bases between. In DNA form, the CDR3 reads TGTGCCACCAGTGTCGCCCCTGGAGGTACTGGGGCCAACGTCCTGACTTTC. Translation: CATSVAPGGTGANVLTF.

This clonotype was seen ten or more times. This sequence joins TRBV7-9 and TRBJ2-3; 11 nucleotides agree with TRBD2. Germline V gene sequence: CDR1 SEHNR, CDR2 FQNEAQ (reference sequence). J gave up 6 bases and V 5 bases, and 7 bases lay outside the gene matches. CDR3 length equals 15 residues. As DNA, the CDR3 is TGTGCCAGCAGCCCCCTAGCGGGAGGCGGGGATACGCAGTATTTT. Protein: CASSPLAGGGDTQYF.

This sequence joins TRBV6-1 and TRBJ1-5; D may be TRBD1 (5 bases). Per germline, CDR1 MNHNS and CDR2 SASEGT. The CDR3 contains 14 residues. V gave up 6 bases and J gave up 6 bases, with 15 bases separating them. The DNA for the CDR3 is TGTGCCAGCAGACCCGAGGGCAGGGCTCAGCCCCAGCATTTT. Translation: CASRPEGRAQPQHF.

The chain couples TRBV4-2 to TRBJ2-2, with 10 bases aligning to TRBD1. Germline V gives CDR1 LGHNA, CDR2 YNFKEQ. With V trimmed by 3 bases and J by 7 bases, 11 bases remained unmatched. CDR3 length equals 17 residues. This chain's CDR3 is CASSQGTGANSGGELFF. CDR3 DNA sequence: TGTGCCAGCAGCCAGGGGACAGGGGCCAATTCGGGCGGGGAGCTGTTTTTT.

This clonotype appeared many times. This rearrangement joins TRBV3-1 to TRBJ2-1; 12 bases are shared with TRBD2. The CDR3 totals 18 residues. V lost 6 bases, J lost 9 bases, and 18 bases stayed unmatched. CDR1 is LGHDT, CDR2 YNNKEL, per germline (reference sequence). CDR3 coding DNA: TGTGCCAGCAGTCGCGGCTTGTTCTCTAGCGGGAGGGCCAGTGAGCAGTTCTTC. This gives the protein CASSRGLFSSGRASEQFF.

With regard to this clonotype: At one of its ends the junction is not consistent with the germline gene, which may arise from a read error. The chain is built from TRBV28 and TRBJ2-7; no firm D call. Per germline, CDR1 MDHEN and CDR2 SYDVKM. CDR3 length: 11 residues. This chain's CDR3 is CTSSARYEQYF. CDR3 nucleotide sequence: TGTACCAGCAGTGCCCGTTACGAGCAGTACTTC.

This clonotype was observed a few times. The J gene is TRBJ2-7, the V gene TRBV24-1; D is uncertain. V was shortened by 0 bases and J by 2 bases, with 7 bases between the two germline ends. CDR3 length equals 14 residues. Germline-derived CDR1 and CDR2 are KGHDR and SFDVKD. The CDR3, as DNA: TGTGCCACCAGTGATTTGAGGTTTACCTACGAGCAGTACTTC. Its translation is CATSDLRFTYEQYF.

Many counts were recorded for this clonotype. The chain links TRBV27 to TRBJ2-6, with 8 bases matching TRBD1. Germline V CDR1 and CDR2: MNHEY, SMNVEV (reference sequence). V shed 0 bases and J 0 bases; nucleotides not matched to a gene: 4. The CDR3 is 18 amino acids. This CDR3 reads CASSLSTGAYSGANVLTF. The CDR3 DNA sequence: TGTGCCAGCAGTTTATCGACAGGGGCATACTCTGGGGCCAACGTCCTGACTTTC.

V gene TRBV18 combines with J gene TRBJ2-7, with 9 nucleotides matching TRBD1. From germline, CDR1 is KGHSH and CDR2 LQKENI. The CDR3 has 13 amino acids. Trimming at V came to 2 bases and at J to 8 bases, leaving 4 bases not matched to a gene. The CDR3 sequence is CASSPGQGTQQYF. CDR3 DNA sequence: TGTGCCAGCTCACCAGGACAGGGGACCCAGCAGTACTTC.